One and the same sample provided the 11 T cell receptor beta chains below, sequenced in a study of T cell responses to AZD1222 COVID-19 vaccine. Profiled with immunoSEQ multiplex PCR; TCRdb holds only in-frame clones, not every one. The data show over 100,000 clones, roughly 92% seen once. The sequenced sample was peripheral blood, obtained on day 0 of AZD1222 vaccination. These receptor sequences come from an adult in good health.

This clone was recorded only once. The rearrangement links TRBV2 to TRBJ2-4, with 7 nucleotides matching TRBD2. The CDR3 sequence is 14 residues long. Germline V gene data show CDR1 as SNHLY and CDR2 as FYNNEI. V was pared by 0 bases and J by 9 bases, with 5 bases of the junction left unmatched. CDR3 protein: CASSEALGEGIQYF. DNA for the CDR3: TGTGCCAGCAGTGAAGCGCTCGGGGAGGGCATTCAGTACTTC.

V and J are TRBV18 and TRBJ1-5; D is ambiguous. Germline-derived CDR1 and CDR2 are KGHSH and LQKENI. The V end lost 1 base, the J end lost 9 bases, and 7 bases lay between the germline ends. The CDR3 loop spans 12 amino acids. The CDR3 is CASSPRVGPQHF. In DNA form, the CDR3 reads TGTGCCAGCTCACCACGGGTGGGGCCCCAGCATTTT.

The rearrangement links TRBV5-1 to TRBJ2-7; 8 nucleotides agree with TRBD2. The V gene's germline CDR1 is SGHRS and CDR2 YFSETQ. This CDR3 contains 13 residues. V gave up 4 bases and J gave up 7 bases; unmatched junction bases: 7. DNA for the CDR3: TGCGCCAGCAGCGACGAGCGGGGGCGGGAGCAGTACTTC. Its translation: CASSDERGREQYF.

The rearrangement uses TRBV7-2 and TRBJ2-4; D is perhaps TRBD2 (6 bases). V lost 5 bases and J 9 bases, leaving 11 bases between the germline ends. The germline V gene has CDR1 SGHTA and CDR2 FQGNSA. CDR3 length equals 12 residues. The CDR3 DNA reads TGTGCCAGCAGCAGAGGAGGGTCCATTCAGTACTTC. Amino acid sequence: CASSRGGSIQYF.

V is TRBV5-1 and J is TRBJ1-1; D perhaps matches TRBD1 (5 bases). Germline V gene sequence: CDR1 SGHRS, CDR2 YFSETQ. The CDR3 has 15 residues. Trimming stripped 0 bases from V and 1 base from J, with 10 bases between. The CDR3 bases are TGCGCCAGCAGCTTGGTCGGACACGGGAACACTGAAGCTTTCTTT. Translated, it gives CASSLVGHGNTEAFF. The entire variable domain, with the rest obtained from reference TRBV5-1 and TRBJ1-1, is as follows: KAGVTQTPRYLIKTRGQQVTLSCSPISGHRSVSWYQQTPGQGLQFLFEYFSETQRNKGNFPGRFSGRQFSNSRSEMNVSTLELGDSALYLCASSLVGHGNTEAFFGQGTRLTVV.

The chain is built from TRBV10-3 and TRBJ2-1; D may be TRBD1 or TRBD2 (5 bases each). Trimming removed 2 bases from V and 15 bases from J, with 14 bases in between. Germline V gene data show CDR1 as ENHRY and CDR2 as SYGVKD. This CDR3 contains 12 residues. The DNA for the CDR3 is TGTGCCATCAGTGAGGGGGAGACAGTCGGGTTCTTC. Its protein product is CAISEGETVGFF.

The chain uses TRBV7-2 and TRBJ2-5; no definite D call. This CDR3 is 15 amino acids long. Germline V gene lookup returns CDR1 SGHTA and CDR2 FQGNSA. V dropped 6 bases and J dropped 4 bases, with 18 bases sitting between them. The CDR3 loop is CASSQRPLEGETQYF. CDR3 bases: TGTGCCAGCAGTCAACGTCCCCTAGAAGGAGAGACCCAGTACTTC. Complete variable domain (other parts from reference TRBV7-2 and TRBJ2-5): GAGVSQSPSNKVTEKGKDVELRCDPISGHTALYWYRQSLGQGLEFLIYFQGNSAPDKSGLPSDRFSAERTGGSVSTLTIQRTQQEDSAVYLCASSQRPLEGETQYFGPGTRLLVL.

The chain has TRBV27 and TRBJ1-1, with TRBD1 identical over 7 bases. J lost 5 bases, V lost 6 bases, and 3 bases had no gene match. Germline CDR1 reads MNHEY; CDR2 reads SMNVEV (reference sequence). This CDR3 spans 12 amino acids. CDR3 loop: CASRKQGTEAFF. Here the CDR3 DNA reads TGTGCCAGCAGGAAACAGGGGACTGAAGCTTTCTTT.

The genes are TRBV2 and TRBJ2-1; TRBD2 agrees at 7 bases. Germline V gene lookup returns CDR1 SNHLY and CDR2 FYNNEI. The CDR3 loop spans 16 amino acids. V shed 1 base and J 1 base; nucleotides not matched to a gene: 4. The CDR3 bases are TGTGCCAGCAGTGAAGAGGCGGGAGCTTCCTACAATGAGCAGTTCTTC. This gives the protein CASSEEAGASYNEQFF.

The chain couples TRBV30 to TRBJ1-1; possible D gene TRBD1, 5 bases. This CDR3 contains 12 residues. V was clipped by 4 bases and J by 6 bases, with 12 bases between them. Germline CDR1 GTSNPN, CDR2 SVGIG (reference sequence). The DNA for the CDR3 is TGTGCCTGGAACCCAGGGTCCTCTGAAGCTTTCTTT. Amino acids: CAWNPGSSEAFF.

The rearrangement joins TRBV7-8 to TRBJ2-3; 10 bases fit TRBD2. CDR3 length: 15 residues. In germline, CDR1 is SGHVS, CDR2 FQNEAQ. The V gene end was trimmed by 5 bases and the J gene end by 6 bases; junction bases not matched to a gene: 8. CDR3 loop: CASSALAGVRDTQYF. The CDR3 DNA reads TGTGCCAGCAGCGCGCTAGCGGGAGTTAGGGATACGCAGTATTTT.